This TCR beta chain is drawn from a study of T cell changes during pregnancy in multiple sclerosis. The V and J ends lost 0 bases and 9 bases respectively, with 13 bases between them. This CDR3 has 14 amino acids. In germline, CDR1 is SGDLS, CDR2 YYNGEE. Some clones are missing from TCRdb's copy, which holds only in-frame ones; the method was immunoSEQ multiplex PCR. This table holds some 100,000 clones, around nine tenths found once. This sequence originates from a female donor with multiple sclerosis, enrolled in a pregnancy study. The sample consisted of peripheral blood, taken in the second trimester of pregnancy. The rearrangement uses TRBV9 and TRBJ2-1, with unresolved D. In nucleotides, the CDR3 is TGTGCCAGCAGCGTAGAACCGAGTGTCGGTGAGCAGTTCTTC. Translated, it gives CASSVEPSVGEQFF. The entire variable domain, with the rest obtained from reference TRBV9 and TRBJ2-1, is as follows: DSGVTQTPKHLITATGQRVTLRCSPRSGDLSVYWYQQSLDQGLQFLIQYYNGEERAKGNILERFSAQQFPDLHSELNLSSLELGDSALYFCASSVEPSVGEQFFGPGTRLTVL.